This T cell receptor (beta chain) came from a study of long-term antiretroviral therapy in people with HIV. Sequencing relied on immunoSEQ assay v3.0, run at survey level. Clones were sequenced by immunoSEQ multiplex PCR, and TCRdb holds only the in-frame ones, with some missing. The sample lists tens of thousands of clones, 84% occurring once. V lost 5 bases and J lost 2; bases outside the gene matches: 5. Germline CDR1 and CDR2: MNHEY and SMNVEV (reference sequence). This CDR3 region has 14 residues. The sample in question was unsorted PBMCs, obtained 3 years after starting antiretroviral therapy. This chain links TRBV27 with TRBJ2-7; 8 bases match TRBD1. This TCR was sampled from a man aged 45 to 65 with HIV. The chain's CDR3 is CASSVYRGTYEQYF. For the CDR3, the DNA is TGTGCCAGCAGTGTATACAGGGGGACCTACGAGCAGTACTTC.